In this sample, the clone carrying this TCR beta chain turned up a few times. The V end was cut by 5 bases, the J end by 2 bases, with 13 bases between. This CDR3 contains 14 residues. Germline loops: CDR1 DFQATT, CDR2 SNEGSKA (reference sequence). The sample originates from a study of spatial heterogeneity in lung cancer. Across the study: Within raw reads, each unique TCR and UMI combination appeared on average more than ten times.

TCRdb processed the 5' RACE reads anew with MiXCR; each CDR3 protein has one entry. The sample contains around 63,000 distinct CDR3 sequences, 7.5% to 8.5% of which appear only once. Time point meaning: sample taken at primary tumor resection. Whole RNA, isolated from tumor, nontumor lung or frozen PBMC, was sequenced without prior sorting. There were 72 donors, all of them untreated patients with early-stage non-small cell lung cancer. The rearrangement joins TRBV20-1 to TRBJ1-5, with D perhaps TRBD1 (5 bases). The sample was PBMCs, taken at surgery. This receptor was identified in a female donor with early-stage non-small cell lung cancer. The CDR3 nucleotides read TGCAGTGCTGCTTGGGGACTGGGCAATCAGCCCCAGCATTTT. It encodes CSAAWGLGNQPQHF.